This T cell receptor (beta chain) comes out of a study of Graves' ophthalmopathy and Graves' hyperthyroidism. Regarding the study as a whole: A 13-signature model separated ophthalmopathy from stable hyperthyroidism, 87.88% sensitivity, roughly 81% specificity.

Amplifying from RNA transcripts, the study obtained TCR beta CDR3 regions. RT-PCR was first run with HTBI primers, then multiplex PCR in a second round. One entry per CDR3 protein, called by TCRdb with MiXCR from the multiplex PCR reads. The sample yields about half a million distinct CDR3 sequences, 13% to 15% seen once. This clonotype appeared a few times. No antigen is known for it. Between the trimmed V and J ends, which lost 5 bases and 4 bases, there was a span of 12 bases. In germline, CDR1 is GTSNPN, CDR2 SVGIG (reference sequence). The CDR3 consists of 12 residues. The sample was blood. The receptor was isolated from a woman under 40 with Graves' ophthalmopathy. The chain uses TRBV30 and TRBJ2-7; D tentatively reads TRBD1 or TRBD2 (6 bases each). CDR3 nucleotides: TGTGCCTGGCGGAGAGGGGGGTACGAGCAGTACTTC. It translates to CAWRRGGYEQYF.